These T cell receptor beta chains were read from a single sample in a study of CD8 T cells in Susac syndrome. In TCRdb, the immunoSEQ multiplex PCR reads were re-called with MiXCR into one record per CDR3 protein. The repertoire holds around 170,000 distinct CDR3 sequences, with 92% as singletons. Input material: CD4+ T cells from PBMCs. Receptors originate from a human donor in good health. CDR3s include the opening cysteine and the closing phenylalanine or tryptophan. Fields, in order: V gene, J gene, D gene, CDR3 protein. The D gene is left open where the match is weak.

>TRBV5-1|TRBJ2-2|-
CASSSGNTGELFF
>TRBV10-3|TRBJ2-5|TRBD1
CAISESEGAGLRETQYF
>TRBV7-9|TRBJ2-3|-
CASSSGPPAGF
>TRBV2|TRBJ2-7|TRBD1
CASNQDRGLYEQYF
>TRBV18|TRBJ2-3|-
CASSLGATQYF
>TRBV7-3|TRBJ2-5|-
CASSRRGTAQETQYF
>TRBV6-2/TRBV6-3|TRBJ2-7|TRBD1
CASSYGQGAGEQYF
>TRBV6-2/TRBV6-3|TRBJ2-4|-
CASSYRNIAKNIQYF
>TRBV15|TRBJ1-5|TRBD1
CATSSRQGRNQPQHF
>TRBV6-1|TRBJ2-1|TRBD1
CASRTGDLLSSYNEQFF